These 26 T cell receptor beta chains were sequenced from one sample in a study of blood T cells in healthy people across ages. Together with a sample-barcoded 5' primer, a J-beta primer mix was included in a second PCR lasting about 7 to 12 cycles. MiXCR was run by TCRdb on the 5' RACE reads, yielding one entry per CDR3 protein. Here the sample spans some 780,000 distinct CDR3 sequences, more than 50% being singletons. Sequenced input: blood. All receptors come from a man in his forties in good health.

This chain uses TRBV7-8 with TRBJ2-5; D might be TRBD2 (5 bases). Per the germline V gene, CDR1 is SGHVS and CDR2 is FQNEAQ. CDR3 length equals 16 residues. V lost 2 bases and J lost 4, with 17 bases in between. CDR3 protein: CASSLQRLRASETQYF. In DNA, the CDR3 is TGTGCCAGCAGCTTACAGCGCCTGAGGGCGTCAGAGACCCAGTACTTC.

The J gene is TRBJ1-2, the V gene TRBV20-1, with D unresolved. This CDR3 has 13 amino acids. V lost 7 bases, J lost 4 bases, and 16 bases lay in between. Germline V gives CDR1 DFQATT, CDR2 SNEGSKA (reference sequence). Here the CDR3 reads CSGGEGSSYGYTF. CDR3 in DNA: TGCAGTGGTGGGGAGGGATCGTCCTATGGCTACACCTTC.

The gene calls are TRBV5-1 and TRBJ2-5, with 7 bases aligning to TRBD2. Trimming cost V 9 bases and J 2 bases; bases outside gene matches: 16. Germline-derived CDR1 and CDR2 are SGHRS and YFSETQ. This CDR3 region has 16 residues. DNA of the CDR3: TGCGCCACAAGCCTCGGCGGGGCTAGCGGACAAGAGACCCAGTACTTC. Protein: CATSLGGASGQETQYF.

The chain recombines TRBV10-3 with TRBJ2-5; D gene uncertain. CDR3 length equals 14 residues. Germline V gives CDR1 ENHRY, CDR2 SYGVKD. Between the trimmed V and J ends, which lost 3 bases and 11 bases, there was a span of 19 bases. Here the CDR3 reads CAISDQFTYNEQYF. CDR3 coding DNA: TGTGCCATCAGTGATCAGTTTACCTACAATGAGCAGTACTTC.

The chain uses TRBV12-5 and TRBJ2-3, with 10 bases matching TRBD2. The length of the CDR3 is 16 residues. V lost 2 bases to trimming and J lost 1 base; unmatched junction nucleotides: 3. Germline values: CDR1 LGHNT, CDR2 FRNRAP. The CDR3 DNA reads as TGTGCTAGTGGTTTGTACCTAGCGGGAGGCACAGATACGCAGTATTTT. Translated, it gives CASGLYLAGGTDTQYF. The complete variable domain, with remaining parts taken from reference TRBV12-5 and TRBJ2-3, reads DARVTQTPRHKVTEMGQEVTMRCQPILGHNTVFWYRQTMMQGLELLAYFRNRAPLDDSGMPKDRFSAEMPDATLATLKIQPSEPRDSAVYFCASGLYLAGGTDTQYFGPGTRLTVL.

The CDR3 region is CAQGVLTDTQYF. CDR3 coding DNA: TGTGCCCAGGGCGTTCTCACAGATACGCAGTATTTT. The V gene is TRBV7-2, the J gene TRBJ2-3, with D perhaps TRBD1 (5 bases). Trimming removed 11 bases at V and 2 bases at J, with 11 bases between. Germline assignment: CDR1 SGHTA and CDR2 FQGNSA. The CDR3 runs 12 residues. Variable domain in full (rest from reference TRBV7-2 and TRBJ2-3): GAGVSQSPSNKVTEKGKDVELRCDPISGHTALYWYRQSLGQGLEFLIYFQGNSAPDKSGLPSDRFSAERTGGSVSTLTIQRTQQEDSAVYLCAQGVLTDTQYFGPGTRLTVL.

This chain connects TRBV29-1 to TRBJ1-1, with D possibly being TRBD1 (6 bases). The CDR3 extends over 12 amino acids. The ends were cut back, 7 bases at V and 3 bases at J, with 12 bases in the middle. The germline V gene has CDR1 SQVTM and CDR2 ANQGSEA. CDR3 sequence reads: CSATTGYTEAFF. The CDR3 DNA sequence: TGCAGCGCAACCACAGGGTACACTGAAGCTTTCTTT.

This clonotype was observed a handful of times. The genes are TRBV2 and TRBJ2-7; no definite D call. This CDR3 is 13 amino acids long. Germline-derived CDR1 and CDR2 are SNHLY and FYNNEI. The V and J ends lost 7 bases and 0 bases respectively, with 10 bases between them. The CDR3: CASTSGYSYEQYF. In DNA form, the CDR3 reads TGTGCCAGCACCTCCGGGTACTCCTACGAGCAGTACTTC.

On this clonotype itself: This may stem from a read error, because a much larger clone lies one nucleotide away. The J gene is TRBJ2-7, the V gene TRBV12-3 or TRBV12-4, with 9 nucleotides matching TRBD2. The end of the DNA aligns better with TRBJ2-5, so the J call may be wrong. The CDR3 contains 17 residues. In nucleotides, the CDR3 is TGTGCCAGCAGTTTGGGTTTGCGAGCGGGGGGCACAGAGACCCAGTACTTC. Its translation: CASSLGLRAGGTETQYF.

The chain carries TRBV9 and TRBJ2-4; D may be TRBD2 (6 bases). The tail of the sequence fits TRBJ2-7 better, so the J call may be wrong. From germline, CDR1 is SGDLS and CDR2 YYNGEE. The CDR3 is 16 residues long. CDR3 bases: TGTGCCAGCAGCGTAGAAGGCGGCGGGATCCCTTTCGAGCAGTACTTC. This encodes CASSVEGGGIPFEQYF.

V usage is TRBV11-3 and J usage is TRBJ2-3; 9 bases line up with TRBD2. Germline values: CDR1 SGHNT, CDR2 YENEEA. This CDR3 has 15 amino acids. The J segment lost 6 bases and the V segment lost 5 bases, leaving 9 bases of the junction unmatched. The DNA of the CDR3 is TGTGCCAGCAGCCCCGCGGGGGGGGTCATTGATACGCAGTATTTT. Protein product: CASSPAGGVIDTQYF.

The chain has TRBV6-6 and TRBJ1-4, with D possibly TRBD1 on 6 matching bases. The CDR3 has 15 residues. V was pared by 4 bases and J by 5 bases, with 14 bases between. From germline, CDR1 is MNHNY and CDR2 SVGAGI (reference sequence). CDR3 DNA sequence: TGTGCCAGCAGTTTTGGACAGCTACAAAATGAAAAACTGTTTTTT. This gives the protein CASSFGQLQNEKLFF.

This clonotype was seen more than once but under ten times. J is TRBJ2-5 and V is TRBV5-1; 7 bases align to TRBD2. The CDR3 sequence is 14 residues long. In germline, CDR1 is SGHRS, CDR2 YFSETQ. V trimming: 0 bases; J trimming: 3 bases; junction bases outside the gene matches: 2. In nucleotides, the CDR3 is TGCGCCAGCAGCTTGGGGGCGGGAGAAGAGACCCAGTACTTC. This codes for CASSLGAGEETQYF.

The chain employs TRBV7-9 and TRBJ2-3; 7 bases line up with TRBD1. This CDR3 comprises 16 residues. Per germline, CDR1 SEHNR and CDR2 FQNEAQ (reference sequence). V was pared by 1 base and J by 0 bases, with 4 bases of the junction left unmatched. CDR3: CASSLEQGPSTDTQYF. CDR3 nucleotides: TGTGCCAGCAGCTTAGAACAGGGGCCTAGCACAGATACGCAGTATTTT.

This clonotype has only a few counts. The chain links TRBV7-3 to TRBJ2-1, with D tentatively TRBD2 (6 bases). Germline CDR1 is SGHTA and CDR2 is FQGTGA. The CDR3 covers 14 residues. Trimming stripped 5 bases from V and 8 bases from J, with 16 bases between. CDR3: CASSPNGSGDEQFF. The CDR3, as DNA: TGTGCCAGCAGCCCTAACGGGAGTGGGGATGAGCAGTTCTTC.

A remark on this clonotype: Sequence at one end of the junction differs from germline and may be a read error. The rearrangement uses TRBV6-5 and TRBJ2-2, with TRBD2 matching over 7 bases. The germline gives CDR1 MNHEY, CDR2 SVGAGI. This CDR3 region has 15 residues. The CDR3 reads CVSSYSGGFPGELFF. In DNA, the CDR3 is TGTGTCAGCAGTTACTCGGGGGGATTCCCCGGGGAGCTGTTTTTT.

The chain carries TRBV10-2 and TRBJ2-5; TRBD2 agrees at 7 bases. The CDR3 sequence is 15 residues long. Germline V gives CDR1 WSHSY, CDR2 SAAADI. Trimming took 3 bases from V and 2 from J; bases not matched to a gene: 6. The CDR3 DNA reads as TGCGCCAGCAGTGAATCGGGACTATTACAAGAGACCCAGTACTTC. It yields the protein CASSESGLLQETQYF.

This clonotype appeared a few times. The chain's CDR3 is CSVDLAGIRGLDTQYF. CDR3 bases: TGCAGCGTTGATCTGGCGGGGATACGGGGCCTAGATACGCAGTATTTT. This chain connects TRBV29-1 to TRBJ2-3; a possible D gene is TRBD2 (6 bases). This CDR3 spans 16 amino acids. Trimming took off 3 bases at V and 5 bases at J, with 21 bases between the two ends. The V gene's germline CDR1 is SQVTM and CDR2 ANQGSEA.

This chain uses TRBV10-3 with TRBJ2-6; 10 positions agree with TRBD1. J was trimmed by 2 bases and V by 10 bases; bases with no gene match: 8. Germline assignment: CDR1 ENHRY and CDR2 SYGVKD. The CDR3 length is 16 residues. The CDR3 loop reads CATRQGAVTGANVLTF. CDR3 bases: TGTGCCACGAGACAGGGGGCGGTCACTGGGGCCAACGTCCTGACTTTC.

The CDR3 coding sequence is TGTGCCAGCAGCCAGGGGACGACCTACAACAATGAGCAGTTCTTC. It translates to CASSQGTTYNNEQFF. The chain links TRBV3-1 to TRBJ2-1, with D possibly called TRBD1 or TRBD2 (5 bases each). This CDR3 has 15 residues. V was pared by 3 bases and J by 5 bases, with 14 bases between. Germline V gives CDR1 LGHDT, CDR2 YNNKEL (reference sequence).

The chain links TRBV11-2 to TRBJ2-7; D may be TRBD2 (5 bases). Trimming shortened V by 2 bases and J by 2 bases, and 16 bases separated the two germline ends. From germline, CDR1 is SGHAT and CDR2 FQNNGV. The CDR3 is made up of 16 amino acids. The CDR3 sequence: CASSLFPDPGAYEQYF. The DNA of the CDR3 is TGTGCCAGCAGCTTATTCCCGGACCCCGGGGCCTACGAGCAGTACTTC.

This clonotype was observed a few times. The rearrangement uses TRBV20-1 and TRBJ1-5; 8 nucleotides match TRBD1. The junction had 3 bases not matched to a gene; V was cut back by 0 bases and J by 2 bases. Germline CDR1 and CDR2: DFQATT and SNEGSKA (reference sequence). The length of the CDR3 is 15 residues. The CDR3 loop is CSARDRTGRNQPQHF. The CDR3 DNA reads TGCAGTGCTAGAGATCGGACAGGGCGCAATCAGCCCCAGCATTTT.

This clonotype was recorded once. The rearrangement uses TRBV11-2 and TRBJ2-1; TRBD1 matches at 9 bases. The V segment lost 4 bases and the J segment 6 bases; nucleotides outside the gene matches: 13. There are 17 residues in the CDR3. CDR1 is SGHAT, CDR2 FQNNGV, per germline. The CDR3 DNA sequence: TGTGCCAGCAGCTACACCGGGACAGGGCTAAGGGTCAATGAGCAGTTCTTC. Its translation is CASSYTGTGLRVNEQFF.

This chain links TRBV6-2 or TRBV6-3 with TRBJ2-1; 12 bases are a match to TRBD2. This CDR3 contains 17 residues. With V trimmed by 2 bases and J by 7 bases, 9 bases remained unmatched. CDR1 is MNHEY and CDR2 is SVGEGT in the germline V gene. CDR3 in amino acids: CASSYPNLAGGPNEQFF. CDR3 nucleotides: TGTGCCAGCAGTTACCCTAACCTAGCGGGAGGGCCTAATGAGCAGTTCTTC.

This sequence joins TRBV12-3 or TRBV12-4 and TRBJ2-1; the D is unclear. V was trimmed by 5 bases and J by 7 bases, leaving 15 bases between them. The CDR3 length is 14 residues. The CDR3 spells CASSKPLQRNEQFF. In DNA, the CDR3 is TGTGCCAGCAGTAAACCTCTCCAGCGAAATGAGCAGTTCTTC.

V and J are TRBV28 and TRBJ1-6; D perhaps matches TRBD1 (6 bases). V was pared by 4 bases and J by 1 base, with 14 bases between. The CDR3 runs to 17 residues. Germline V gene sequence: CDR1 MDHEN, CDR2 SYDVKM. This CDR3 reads CASSYLGRGSYNSPLHF. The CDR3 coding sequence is TGTGCCAGCAGTTACCTGGGGAGGGGGTCCTATAATTCACCCCTCCACTTT.